The sequence of this T cell receptor beta chain was determined in a study of cytomegalovirus exposure and HLA in healthy donors. The CDR3 sequence is 11 residues long. The V and J ends lost 5 bases and 8 bases respectively, with 7 bases between them. Per the germline V gene, CDR1 is MNHEY and CDR2 is SVGAGI. Primers: 60 Vbeta forward and 13 Jbeta reverse. The data were produced by immunoSEQ multiplex PCR, yet TCRdb's version contains in-frame clones alone and is incomplete. Among about 200,000 clones listed, about four fifths were seen once. The sequencing sample was made of PBMCs. The receptor was isolated from a male donor in good health and CMV-seropositive. The V call is TRBV6-5, the J call TRBJ2-1; D may be TRBD2 (5 bases). CDR3 sequence reads: CASSQLDEQFF. Here the CDR3 DNA reads TGTGCCAGCAGTCAACTAGATGAGCAGTTCTTC.